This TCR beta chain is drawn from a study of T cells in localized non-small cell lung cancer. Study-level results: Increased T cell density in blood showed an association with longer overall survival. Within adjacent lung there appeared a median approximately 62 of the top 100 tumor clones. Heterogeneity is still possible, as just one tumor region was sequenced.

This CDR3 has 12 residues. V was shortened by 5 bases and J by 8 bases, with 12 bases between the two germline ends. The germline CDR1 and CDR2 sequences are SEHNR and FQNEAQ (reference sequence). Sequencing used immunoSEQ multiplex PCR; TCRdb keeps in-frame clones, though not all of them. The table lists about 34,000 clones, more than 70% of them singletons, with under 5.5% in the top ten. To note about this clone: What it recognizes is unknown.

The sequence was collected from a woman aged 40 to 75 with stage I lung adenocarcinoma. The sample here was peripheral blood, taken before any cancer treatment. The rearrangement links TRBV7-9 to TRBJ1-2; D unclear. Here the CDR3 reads CASSNSLSGYTF. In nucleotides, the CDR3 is TGTGCCAGCAGCAACTCCCTATCCGGCTACACCTTC.